This TCR beta chain was retrieved from a study of blood T cell repertoires in COVID-19. Study at large: The analysed material was cDNA or gDNA that came from T cells, B-cell-depleted T cells, or PBMCs.

Germline assignment: CDR1 SGHRS and CDR2 YFSETQ. The V and J ends lost 4 bases and 5 bases, in that order; junction bases with no gene match: 9. The CDR3 runs 15 residues. Clones were sequenced by immunoSEQ multiplex PCR, and TCRdb holds only the in-frame ones, with some missing. The sample includes approximately 170,000 clones, 83% of them seen just once. The genes are TRBV5-1 and TRBJ2-3; 8 bases fit TRBD2. The receptor was derived from a woman at least 80 years old with acute or convalescent COVID-19. Sequencing was carried out using peripheral blood. In DNA, the CDR3 is TGCGCCAGCAGCCCCCAGAGCGGGAGTAAAGATACGCAGTATTTT. Its protein is CASSPQSGSKDTQYF.